These 23 T cell receptor beta chains were sequenced from one sample in a study of cytomegalovirus exposure and HLA in healthy donors. Generated by immunoSEQ multiplex PCR, the TCRdb table keeps only in-frame clones and is missing some. The sample shows some 170,000 clones, approximately 89% of them seen only once. Sequencing input: PBMCs. These receptors were taken from a man aged 18-30 years in good health and CMV-seropositive.

The rearrangement joins TRBV7-2 to TRBJ2-3, with TRBD1 matching 7 bases. V trimming: 4 bases; J trimming: 4 bases; junction bases outside the gene matches: 5. The CDR3 runs 14 residues. The germline V gene has CDR1 SGHTA and CDR2 FQGNSA. The CDR3 coding sequence is TGTGCCAGCAGCTCCTTCGACAGGGCAGATACGCAGTATTTT. Translating gives CASSSFDRADTQYF.

J is TRBJ2-2 and V is TRBV5-8, with a tentative D call TRBD2 (7 bases). The V and J ends lost 6 bases and 4 bases respectively, with 19 bases between them. CDR1 and CDR2 (germline): SGHTS, YDEGEE. This CDR3 region has 16 residues. The chain's CDR3 is CASNWGGLLGTGELFF. In nucleotides, the CDR3 is TGTGCCAGCAACTGGGGGGGGCTCCTGGGCACCGGGGAGCTGTTTTTT. Based on the CDR3 plus reference TRBV5-8 and TRBJ2-2, the full variable domain is EAGVTQSPTHLIKTRGQQATLRCSPISGHTSVYWYQQALGLGLQFLLWYDEGEERNRGNFPPRFSGRQFPNYSSELNVNALELEDSALYLCASNWGGLLGTGELFFGEGSRLTVL.

The chain uses TRBV28 and TRBJ1-5; 9 bases are shared with TRBD1. Germline V gives CDR1 MDHEN, CDR2 SYDVKM. The CDR3 covers 15 residues. Trimming cost V 5 bases and J 6 bases; bases outside gene matches: 8. The CDR3 coding sequence is TGTGCCAGCAGTCCTACAGGGGGCTCGGTTCAGCCCCAGCATTTT. Residues: CASSPTGGSVQPQHF.

This rearrangement joins TRBV28 to TRBJ1-1; D remains unclear. Germline V gene lookup returns CDR1 MDHEN and CDR2 SYDVKM. Trimming stripped 5 bases from V and 0 bases from J, with 10 bases between. There are 14 residues in the CDR3. The CDR3 loop is CASSPVYMNTEAFF. The DNA of the CDR3 is TGTGCCAGCAGTCCCGTTTACATGAACACTGAAGCTTTCTTT.

The chain uses TRBV29-1 and TRBJ1-3; D not resolved. The CDR3 length is 14 residues. Trimming left V 4 bases short and J 0 bases short, with 10 bases between. Germline lookup yields CDR1 SQVTM and CDR2 ANQGSEA. CDR3 DNA sequence: TGCAGCGTTGGACGGAGTCTCTCTGGAAACACCATATATTTT. It codes for CSVGRSLSGNTIYF.

The V and J genes are TRBV7-9 and TRBJ1-2; the D gene is possibly TRBD1 (6 bases). CDR1 is SEHNR and CDR2 is FQNEAQ in the germline V gene (reference sequence). CDR3 length: 16 amino acids. With 4 bases removed from V and 6 bases from J, the gap between germline ends came to 21 bases. This CDR3 reads CASSSIAQGLVDGYTF. The CDR3 DNA follows: TGTGCCAGCAGCTCGATAGCCCAGGGGCTGGTTGATGGCTACACCTTC.

This chain links TRBV6-6 with TRBJ1-1; TRBD1 aligns across 7 bases. The CDR3 runs 13 residues. V dropped 6 bases and J dropped 4; count of bases not matched to a gene: 5. The V gene's germline CDR1 is MNHNY and CDR2 SVGAGI (reference sequence). CDR3 coding DNA: TGTGCCAGCAGAAAACAGGGGACCACTGAAGCTTTCTTT. Its protein product is CASRKQGTTEAFF.

This chain connects TRBV29-1 to TRBJ1-2; the D gene is possibly TRBD1 (5 bases). The CDR3 is 13 residues long. V was clipped by 4 bases and J by 0 bases, with 9 bases between them. CDR1 SQVTM and CDR2 ANQGSEA come from the germline V gene. The CDR3 here is CSVVPGPNYGYTF. The CDR3 region has the DNA TGCAGCGTTGTCCCAGGGCCTAACTATGGCTACACCTTC.

This chain connects TRBV7-2 to TRBJ2-5, with a possible D match to TRBD1 (6 bases). Germline V CDR1 and CDR2: SGHTA, FQGNSA. The ends were cut back, 3 bases at V and 2 bases at J, with 13 bases in the middle. This CDR3 region has 15 residues. CDR3 DNA: TGTGCCAGCAGCTTGGTTGGACAGATGCAAGAGACCCAGTACTTC. Encoded protein: CASSLVGQMQETQYF.

The rearrangement uses TRBV28 and TRBJ2-6; 9 bases match TRBD1. Trimming took 7 bases from V and 6 from J; bases not matched to a gene: 13. CDR3 length: 17 amino acids. Germline values: CDR1 MDHEN, CDR2 SYDVKM. The CDR3: CASTGTGQSGVANVLTF. CDR3 coding DNA: TGTGCCAGCACCGGGACAGGGCAATCAGGGGTGGCCAACGTCCTGACTTTC.

The chain has TRBV28 and TRBJ1-2, with a weak D call TRBD1 (5 bases). Trimming took off 1 base at V and 3 bases at J, with 9 bases between the two ends. This CDR3 has 14 residues. Germline V lookup: CDR1 MDHEN, CDR2 SYDVKM. The CDR3 is CASSLYRQYYGYTF. CDR3 in DNA: TGTGCCAGCAGTTTATACAGACAGTACTATGGCTACACCTTC.

The chain combines TRBV7-9 with TRBJ1-1, with a possible D match to TRBD1 (5 bases). The CDR3 contains 17 residues. V gave up 3 bases and J gave up 5 bases, with 22 bases separating them. Germline CDR1 reads SEHNR; CDR2 reads FQNEAQ (reference sequence). The CDR3 coding sequence is TGTGCCAGCAGCTTCAACCATGGGGGAAGCGGGATGACTGAAGCTTTCTTT. Its protein product is CASSFNHGGSGMTEAFF.

This clone was detected a few times. The genes are TRBV30 and TRBJ2-7, with a tentative D call TRBD1 (5 bases). The length of the CDR3 is 11 residues. Looked up from germline, CDR1 is GTSNPN and CDR2 is SVGIG (reference sequence). V lost 6 bases and J 1 base, leaving 7 bases between the germline ends. In DNA form, the CDR3 reads TGTGCCTGTCAGGGATCCTACGAGCAGTACTTC. Translating gives CACQGSYEQYF.

The J gene is TRBJ1-4, the V gene TRBV4-2, with D possibly TRBD1 on 5 matching bases. CDR1 and CDR2 from the germline V gene are LGHNA and YNFKEQ. The CDR3 is 17 residues long. Trimming took 0 bases from V and 8 from J, leaving 19 bases between them. The DNA for the CDR3 is TGTGCCAGCAGCCAAGATCAATTCTCGGGGGGAAAAGAAAAACTGTTTTTT. This codes for CASSQDQFSGGKEKLFF.

The chain links TRBV10-3 to TRBJ2-7; D is possibly TRBD1 (6 bases). Trimming stripped 3 bases from V and 2 bases from J, with 17 bases between. From germline, CDR1 is ENHRY and CDR2 SYGVKD. This CDR3 comprises 16 residues. The CDR3 DNA is TGTGCCATCAGTGACCCCAACGACAGGCGGACCTACGAGCAGTACTTC. Protein: CAISDPNDRRTYEQYF.

The chain has TRBV6-1 and TRBJ1-1; D is unresolved. Germline V lookup: CDR1 MNHNS, CDR2 SASEGT. V lost 3 bases, J lost 1 base, and 9 bases lay in between. The CDR3 runs 14 residues. Here the CDR3 DNA reads TGTGCCAGCAGTGAGGCATTCGAGAACACTGAAGCTTTCTTT. Encoded protein: CASSEAFENTEAFF.

This clone was seen a handful of times. V and J are TRBV23-1 and TRBJ2-1; D ambiguous. TRBV23-1 is an ORF, and what it does is uncertain. Trimming removed 3 bases at V and 7 bases at J, with 4 bases between. This CDR3 comprises 11 residues. The CDR3 region has the DNA TGCGCCAGCAGTCACCGGAATGAGCAGTTCTTC. Encoded protein: CASSHRNEQFF.

The chain is built from TRBV27 and TRBJ1-2; 8 nucleotides match TRBD1. From germline, CDR1 is MNHEY and CDR2 SMNVEV (reference sequence). Unmatched junction bases numbered 15, after V lost 8 bases and J lost 7 bases. This CDR3 spans 15 amino acids. The CDR3 is CASGIKPGTGFGYTF. The CDR3, as DNA: TGTGCCAGCGGTATCAAACCCGGGACAGGTTTTGGCTACACCTTC.

J is TRBJ2-3 and V is TRBV7-3; D is undetermined. V gave up 1 base and J gave up 1 base, with 6 bases separating them. CDR1 SGHTA and CDR2 FQGTGA come from the germline V gene. The CDR3 runs 14 residues. CDR3 loop: CASSLSSRTDTQYF. The CDR3 DNA reads TGTGCCAGCAGCTTAAGTTCTCGCACAGATACGCAGTATTTT.

This clone was seen once. The CDR3 DNA follows: TGTGCCAGCAGCTTAAGAGGGCAGGGGGACGGGGAGCTGTTTTTT. Translated, it gives CASSLRGQGDGELFF. The genes are TRBV7-3 and TRBJ2-2; the match to TRBD1 covers 7 bases. CDR1 is SGHTA and CDR2 is FQGTGA in the germline V gene. CDR3 length equals 15 residues. The V segment lost 1 base and the J segment 7 bases; nucleotides outside the gene matches: 6.

V gene TRBV20-1 combines with J gene TRBJ2-7, with no clear D. In germline, CDR1 is DFQATT, CDR2 SNEGSKA (reference sequence). CDR3 size: 11 residues. Trimming cost V 2 bases and J 2 bases, with 4 bases left between them. In nucleotides, the CDR3 is TGCAGTGCTAGATTTACCTACGAGCAGTACTTC. It specifies CSARFTYEQYF.

V usage is TRBV27 and J usage is TRBJ1-2, with D possibly TRBD1 on 5 matching bases. The germline CDR1 and CDR2 sequences are MNHEY and SMNVEV (reference sequence). The CDR3 runs 14 residues. The V gene lost 0 bases and the J gene lost 8 bases, with 13 bases spanning the gap. Here the CDR3 reads CASSLSFGARGYTF. The CDR3 DNA sequence: TGTGCCAGCAGTTTATCCTTTGGGGCCAGGGGCTACACCTTC.

The chain recombines TRBV1 with TRBJ2-3; the table's D call TRBD2 went unverified against the DNA. TRBV1 is a known pseudogene. The CDR3 has 17 residues. The CDR3 bases are TGCACCAGCAGCCCCCCAAGGAACTACCCTAGCACAGATACGCAGTATTTT. It specifies CTSSPPRNYPSTDTQYF.